This entry is about one T cell receptor (beta chain). The antigen is not known. The CDR3 is 16 amino acids. V lost 2 bases, J lost 5 bases, and 18 bases lay in between. A second PCR, run for about 7 to 11 cycles, used a sample-barcoded 5' primer plus a J-beta primer mix. Every single cDNA molecule received a tag from a template-switch adaptor with 12 random nucleotides. TCRdb ran MiXCR on the 5' RACE reads and lists one entry per CDR3 protein. Among approximately 690,000 distinct CDR3 sequences, around two fifths were seen once, and the ten largest hold about 30%. This sample stems from a study of blood T cells in healthy people across ages. Study outcomes and limitations: Aged donors had fewer naive CD4+ cells and lower diversity than long-lived donors.

Roughly 10 milliliters of peripheral blood were drawn from each donor into EDTA-treated tubes. Per sample, a minimum of 6 million PBMCs were isolated. This chain links TRBV12-3 or TRBV12-4 with TRBJ2-5, with D possibly matching TRBD2 (5 bases). The sequencing input was blood. The sequence derives from a man older than 75 in good health. This CDR3 reads CASSLRYRSRGETQYF. In DNA form, the CDR3 reads TGTGCCAGCAGTTTACGGTACCGCTCCAGAGGGGAGACCCAGTACTTC.